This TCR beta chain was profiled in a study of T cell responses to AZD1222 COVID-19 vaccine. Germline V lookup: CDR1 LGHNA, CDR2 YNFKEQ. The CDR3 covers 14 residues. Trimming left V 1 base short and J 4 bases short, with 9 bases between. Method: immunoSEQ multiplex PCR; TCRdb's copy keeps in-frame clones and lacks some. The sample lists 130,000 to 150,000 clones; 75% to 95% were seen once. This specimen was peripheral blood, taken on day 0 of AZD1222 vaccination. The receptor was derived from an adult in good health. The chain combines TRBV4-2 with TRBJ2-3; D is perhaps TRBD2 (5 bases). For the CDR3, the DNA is TGTGCCAGCAGCCAAGCGGGGTTCCCAGATACGCAGTATTTT. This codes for CASSQAGFPDTQYF.